The following is a TCR beta chain sequence with its context. This clone appeared a few times. The antigen it binds to is not known. Per-nucleotide qualities are absent, and no much larger clonotype sits a single base away. The cohort comprised some 730 healthy bone marrow donors. At the time of sampling, every cohort member was nominally healthy, though immune exposures that went unrecorded were likely present. The donor was CMV seronegative and belonged to the group of 320 or so seronegative cohort members. Each donor provided a peripheral blood sample, and peripheral blood mononuclear cells were used for TCR beta sequencing. Genomic DNA was extracted from the blood cell samples with the Qiagen DNeasy Blood Extraction Kit. This sample is part of a study of cytomegalovirus exposure and HLA in healthy donors (dated by TCRdb to about 2017). Describing the broader study: An earlier analysis of 587 of the donors reported about 300 Gb of sequence data and about 120 million unique TCR beta sequences obtained from 180 million or so T cells. Donor age, sex, ethnicity and CMV serostatus were collected together with the repertoire data. An earlier analysis of around 640 of the donors used high-throughput TCR beta sequencing to judge whether each TCR beta V gene segment behaved as functional or pseudogenic. In a later genetic analysis, genome-wide SNP genotypes for about three fifths of the roughly 670 donors were used, and that subset was treated as a discovery cohort. The number of donors typed differed by locus, with 629-630 for A, B, C, DRB1 and DQB1, 522 for DQA1, under 610 for DPA1, and over 400 for DPB1. Among over 350 genotyped donors of the cohort, an average of about 240,000 unique TCR beta nucleotide sequences were sequenced per donor, 15% to 20% of them non-productive. Every discovery cohort repertoire had been produced on one sequencing platform. Approximately 300 gigabases of sequencing data and 75 million to 85 million unique TCR sequences made up an early release that covered several hundred HLA-typed donors. Several DR-DQ haplotypes were handled as single units for association and clustering, since linkage in the cohort was strong. HLA typing covered class I and class II loci at four-digit resolution. The T cell repertoires of around 730 subjects were profiled by immunosequencing and related to cytomegalovirus serostatus. In addition to the first cohort of around 670 subjects, a separate validation cohort of 130 or so different subjects was used. The study was designed to test whether signatures of past pathogen exposure could be identified by cataloging public T cell receptors. A later analysis re-examined previously published TCR beta repertoires from roughly 720 donors and added high-resolution HLA genotyping to investigate patterns of TCR occurrence. Rather than drawing on any new phenotypic data, the later analysis identified candidate immune exposures from TCR beta sequences and the way those sequences occurred across donors. The genetic ancestry cluster associated with self-reported Caucasian donors included about four fifths of the approximately 400 genotyped donors. To predict cytomegalovirus infection status, the study combined high-throughput TCR immunosequencing, statistical association of individual TCRs with disease status, and machine learning.

Results the study describes overall, beyond this receptor: An earlier analysis of 587 of the donors showed that most TCR beta V segments appeared in productive rearrangements either about 87% or about 30% of the time, which broadly matched IMGT annotations. The earlier analysis of 587 of the donors excluded some 16 rarely observed V segments, including chromosome 9 orphons, because counts were too low. Only TCR beta chains were sequenced in this cohort, and the absence of alpha or paired-chain data limited detectable features. When HLA alleles, especially DR and DQ, strongly co-occurred, TCR associations were difficult to assign to individual alleles. In the study, roughly 160 TCR beta chains were listed as associated with cytomegalovirus. Compared with equally common non-associated chains, HLA-associated TCR beta chains in a later analysis were more clonally expanded and had lower generation probabilities. In a later analysis, most CMV-associated TCR beta chains were found to appear HLA-restricted, with HLA associations seemingly driven largely by CMV exposure. In a later analysis, the rate of TCR association differed among HLA loci, with DRB1 alleles having the most associated TCRs and HLA-C alleles having the fewest. A later analysis associated about 18,000 TCR beta sequences with specific HLA alleles at a false discovery rate of 0.05. The presence/absence analyses assumed that sequencing depth was roughly uniform across donors, and that assumption may not be true. For the cohort, immune exposure information was limited to CMV serostatus. Because HLA typing was missing for some donors at each locus, association tests included only the typed subset. Some IMGT-functional V segments, including TRBV6-2 and TRBV6-3, could not be told apart with the 87-base-pair reads, so those segments were excluded. A cluster of highly shared sequence variants was judged likely to be a technical artifact of the sequencing pipeline. According to a later genetic analysis, donors in an Asian-associated ancestry cluster had fewer N-insertions in productive TCRs than the approximately 700-donor mean. Several of the top co-occurrence clusters appeared to be linked to parvovirus B19, influenza, CMV and Epstein-Barr virus, according to a later analysis. Cytomegalovirus status was reported to be diagnosed by the classifier with high specificity and sensitivity in both the original and validation cohorts. It was suggested by the authors that the approach could potentially be generalized to other disease states and immunological phenotypes. A few of the identified cytomegalovirus-associated TCR beta chains were confirmed in vitro to be specific for cytomegalovirus antigens. A further reported finding was that TCR beta sequences accurately predicted the HLA-A and HLA-B alleles for most subjects in the first cohort. V-gene and J-gene trimming of TCR beta chains was associated with a missense DCLRE1C variant in a later genetic analysis, and the association was replicated in an independent cohort. Correlated functional status among segregating V segments might be attributable to linkage disequilibrium, but an unknown experimental factor could not be ruled out. Most TCR sequences were seen in very few donors, while some public TCRs were found in many individuals.

Compared with germline, V lacks 0 bases and J lacks 5 bases; bases without a gene match: 2. From a lookup of the germline V gene, CDR1 and CDR2 are MNHEY and SVGAGI. Including the terminal cysteine and phenylalanine, the CDR3 comprises 15 residues. The entry retains the CDR3 DNA only, 45 bases that are in frame from base 1. The method was the immunoSEQ multiplex PCR assay. A mixture of 60 forward primers for TCR Vbeta segments and 13 reverse primers for TCR Jbeta segments was used in the multiplex PCR. The CDR3 region of rearranged TCR beta genes was amplified from genomic DNA with a multiplex PCR assay. The amplified TCR beta libraries were sequenced on the Illumina HiSeq System as 87-base-pair reads. On the authors' methods: A later analysis tallied around 82 million unique TCR beta chains across the 666 repertoires, and approximately 12 million of those chains were shared by two or more donors. A nearest-neighbor algorithm error-corrected the raw reads and collapsed the reads into unique sequences, merging closely related sequences to remove PCR and sequencing errors. CDR3 sequences were aligned to IMGT reference sequences to assign V, D and J gene segments. For a sequence to be retained, a match of at least six nucleotides to both a V gene segment and a J gene segment was required. A rearrangement was called productive if the CDR3 had no stop codons and remained in frame with V and J, and every other rearrangement was called non-productive. Following IMGT convention, CDR3 was defined as the stretch from the second conserved V-encoded cysteine up to the conserved J-encoded phenylalanine. In an earlier analysis of around 640 of the donors, sequences lacking an unambiguous match to a single V gene segment were excluded. In an earlier analysis of more than 500 of the donors, a V segment was called functional when productive rearrangements were above 56.7%, and segregating when the standard deviation between donors exceeded 5%. A statistical classification framework was built for diagnosing cytomegalovirus status from the catalog of TCR beta chain sequences. In a later analysis, TCR nucleotide sequences were compared against IMGT/GENE-DB human TR gene sequences so that V and J genes could be assigned. The TCRdist pipeline was used in a later analysis to assign CDR3 sequences and most-parsimonious VDJ recombination scenarios. In a later analysis, every TCR beta chain was defined by the combination of its CDR3 amino acid sequence and its V-gene family, and reads without a unique V-gene family were dropped. In a later analysis, 500 to 650 highly shared, low-generation-probability nucleotide sequences were removed to address suspected cross-contamination and a sequencing artifact. In a later analysis, a clonal expansion index for each public chain was calculated from normalized within-repertoire ranks of inferred template counts. In a later analysis, generation probabilities were computed with a VDJ recombination model fitted to out-of-frame rearrangements, and the resulting probabilities were checked against IGoR. In a later analysis, hypergeometric tests were used to score TCR-TCR, TCR-HLA and TCR-CMV co-occurrence, with a repertoire-size bias correction applied to TCR pairs. In a later analysis, false discovery rates were estimated by permuting HLA or CMV assignments 20 times. A later analysis grouped co-occurring TCRs with DBSCAN, adding TCRdist sequence similarity when clustering within HLA-allele-positive subsets. Co-occurrence clustering excluded repertoires with fewer than 30,000 or more than 120,000 public chains, plus five with anomalous nucleotide sharing. TCRdb limited this immuneACCESS table to in-frame rearrangements with V and J called. A share of clones is missing; checked studies link under half to unresolved V genes, and the rest is unexplained. V, J and clone size were drawn from that table, and D and trimming were deduced from the DNA. The sample table lists 150,000 to 200,000 clones, around 75% of them with a count of one. Clones ranked in the top ten supply 3.1% of the sample.

The V gene is TRBV6-5 and the J gene is TRBJ2-5; the central 11 bases match TRBD1. The sequencing input was PBMCs. This sequence was found in a male donor in good health and CMV-seronegative. The CDR3 reads CASSYSGQGGETQYF. The sequenced DNA is TGTGCCAGCAGTTACTCGGGACAGGGGGGCGAGACCCAGTACTTC.